The 17 T cell receptor beta chains listed next were all sequenced from one sample in a study of cytomegalovirus exposure and HLA in healthy donors. PCR employed 60 Vbeta and 13 Jbeta primers. The repertoire was sequenced with immunoSEQ multiplex PCR; TCRdb's copy has only in-frame clones and lacks some. The sample has approximately 110,000 clones; more than 65% are singletons. Sequencing input: PBMCs. Every receptor here comes from a man aged 25 to 40 in good health and CMV-seronegative.

The J gene is TRBJ2-3, the V gene TRBV2; 7 positions match TRBD2. Germline V lookup: CDR1 SNHLY, CDR2 FYNNEI. With V trimmed by 11 bases and J by 1 base, 3 bases remained unmatched. The CDR3 sequence is 12 residues long. The CDR3 loop reads CAGTSGTDTQYF. Written as DNA, the CDR3 is TGTGCCGGAACTAGCGGCACAGATACGCAGTATTTT.

This clone has only a few counts. The chain is built from TRBV11-2 and TRBJ2-1, with 7 positions matching TRBD2. This CDR3 has 15 residues. Germline V CDR1 and CDR2: SGHAT, FQNNGV. V trimming: 2 bases; J trimming: 5 bases; junction bases outside the gene matches: 6. CDR3 coding DNA: TGTGCCAGCAGCTTAAGGAACGGGAGGAACAATGAGCAGTTCTTC. This encodes CASSLRNGRNNEQFF.

The chain couples TRBV7-2 to TRBJ2-3; the D is unclear. The length of the CDR3 is 12 residues. Germline loops: CDR1 SGHTA, CDR2 FQGNSA. Trimming took off 4 bases at V and 4 bases at J, with 6 bases between the two ends. CDR3 sequence: CASSSPADTQYF. As DNA, the CDR3 is TGTGCCAGCAGCTCCCCCGCAGATACGCAGTATTTT.

The chain combines TRBV6-5 with TRBJ2-5; D call uncertain. Germline assignment: CDR1 MNHEY and CDR2 SVGAGI. V was pared by 2 bases and J by 1 base, with 8 bases between. This CDR3 is 14 amino acids long. This chain's CDR3 is CASSYTLVQETQYF. As DNA, the CDR3 is TGTGCCAGCAGTTACACCCTAGTCCAAGAGACCCAGTACTTC.

The chain's CDR3 is CASSYPERTGGYEQYF. The CDR3 nucleotides read TGTGCCAGCAGTTATCCCGAACGGACAGGGGGTTACGAGCAGTACTTC. The chain uses TRBV28 and TRBJ2-5; 10 nucleotides agree with TRBD1. The DNA end favors TRBJ2-7, so the J call may be wrong. Germline V CDR1 and CDR2: MDHEN, SYDVKM. The CDR3 runs 16 residues.

This clone was found a few times. V gene TRBV4-1 combines with J gene TRBJ2-2; 7 bases are shared with TRBD1. With 4 bases clipped from V and 4 bases from J, the junction kept 6 bases outside the gene matches. CDR3 length: 15 amino acids. CDR1 is MGHRA, CDR2 YSYEKL, per germline. The CDR3 sequence is CASSPRGQRTGELFF. CDR3 bases: TGCGCCAGCAGCCCCCGGGGACAGCGCACCGGGGAGCTGTTTTTT.

The chain recombines TRBV4-3 with TRBJ2-5; a possible D gene is TRBD2 (6 bases). CDR1 and CDR2 from the germline V gene are LGHNA and YSLEER. The V gene lost 5 bases and the J gene lost 4 bases, with 17 bases spanning the gap. This CDR3 region has 15 residues. The CDR3 DNA sequence: TGCGCCAGCAGCGCTGGACCCACGGAGGGAGAGACCCAGTACTTC. Protein sequence: CASSAGPTEGETQYF.

The chain employs TRBV30 and TRBJ1-1; 10 bases are shared with TRBD1. Unmatched junction bases numbered 6, after V lost 2 bases and J lost 0 bases. Germline V gives CDR1 GTSNPN, CDR2 SVGIG (reference sequence). CDR3 size: 16 residues. The CDR3 spells CAWSQGTGAVNTEAFF. The DNA for the CDR3 is TGTGCCTGGAGTCAAGGGACAGGGGCTGTGAACACTGAAGCTTTCTTT.

This chain joins TRBV9 and TRBJ1-1; perhaps TRBD1 as D (5 bases). The CDR3 has 14 residues. Germline-derived CDR1 and CDR2 are SGDLS and YYNGEE. V gave up 4 bases and J gave up 4 bases, with 14 bases separating them. In DNA form, the CDR3 reads TGTGCCAGCAGCACCGCGGGGGGGTCCACTGAAGCTTTCTTT. As protein: CASSTAGGSTEAFF.

The V call is TRBV5-1, the J call TRBJ2-5; 7 bases are shared with TRBD2. This CDR3 has 14 amino acids. Germline CDR1 reads SGHRS; CDR2 reads YFSETQ. J lost 2 bases, V lost 4 bases, and 5 bases had no gene match. CDR3 in amino acids: CASSALGGQETQYF. CDR3 nucleotide sequence: TGCGCCAGCAGCGCTTTGGGGGGGCAAGAGACCCAGTACTTC.

This clone was recorded only once. This chain joins TRBV15 and TRBJ2-1; tentative D call: TRBD2 (5 bases). This CDR3 comprises 17 residues. Germline CDR1 is LNHNV and CDR2 is YYDKDF (reference sequence). Trimming took 0 bases from V and 1 from J, leaving 13 bases between them. CDR3 protein: CATSRDAPAASYNEQFF. The CDR3 DNA reads as TGTGCCACCAGCAGAGATGCGCCAGCGGCATCCTACAATGAGCAGTTCTTC.

The chain employs TRBV30 and TRBJ2-1, with 9 bases aligning to TRBD2. The CDR3 contains 14 residues. The V gene's germline CDR1 is GTSNPN and CDR2 SVGIG (reference sequence). The J segment lost 5 bases and the V segment lost 3 bases, leaving 5 bases of the junction unmatched. The CDR3 DNA reads as TGTGCCTGGAGGGCGGGGGGGAACCACAATGAGCAGTTCTTC. Protein sequence: CAWRAGGNHNEQFF.

V is TRBV6-1 and J is TRBJ2-5, with TRBD1 identical over 8 bases. V lost 3 bases, J lost 4 bases, and 10 bases stayed unmatched. Germline loops: CDR1 MNHNS, CDR2 SASEGT. This CDR3 is 16 amino acids long. The CDR3 here is CASSDATGVGVETQYF. CDR3 DNA sequence: TGTGCCAGCAGTGACGCGACAGGGGTGGGGGTAGAGACCCAGTACTTC.

The chain carries TRBV28 and TRBJ2-1, with 8 bases fitting TRBD1. Germline V lookup: CDR1 MDHEN, CDR2 SYDVKM. V lost 2 bases and J lost 0; bases outside the gene matches: 3. This CDR3 is built from 16 residues. CDR3 coding DNA: TGTGCCAGCAGTTTACCGGACAGGGACTCCTACAATGAGCAGTTCTTC. It encodes CASSLPDRDSYNEQFF.

This clone was found a few times. V is TRBV7-2 and J is TRBJ2-1; 10 bases are a match to TRBD2. V gave up 1 base and J gave up 5 bases; unmatched junction bases: 5. Germline lookup yields CDR1 SGHTA and CDR2 FQGNSA. This CDR3 region has 16 residues. The CDR3 nucleotides are TGTGCCAGCAGCTTAGGTCTAGCGGGAGTGGACAATGAGCAGTTCTTC. Translating it yields CASSLGLAGVDNEQFF. Full variable domain (outside the CDR3, taken from reference TRBV7-2 and TRBJ2-1): GAGVSQSPSNKVTEKGKDVELRCDPISGHTALYWYRQSLGQGLEFLIYFQGNSAPDKSGLPSDRFSAERTGGSVSTLTIQRTQQEDSAVYLCASSLGLAGVDNEQFFGPGTRLTVL.

The chain recombines TRBV25-1 with TRBJ2-5, with D perhaps TRBD2 (6 bases). The J call could be wrong; TRBJ2-7 is a better fit for the DNA end. The germline CDR1 and CDR2 sequences are MGHDK and SYGVNS. This CDR3 has 15 residues. CDR3 loop: CASSILGGKGPEQYF. The DNA for the CDR3 is TGTGCCAGCAGTATCCTTGGGGGGAAGGGGCCCGAGCAGTACTTC.

The V gene is TRBV11-1, the J gene TRBJ1-1; D call uncertain. Germline-derived CDR1 and CDR2 are SGHAT and FQDESV (reference sequence). Deletions cut 7 bases from V and 6 bases from J, with 12 bases between. This CDR3 is built from 12 residues. CDR3 sequence reads: CASTSDWPEAFF. The CDR3 nucleotides read TGTGCCAGCACTTCCGACTGGCCTGAAGCTTTCTTT.